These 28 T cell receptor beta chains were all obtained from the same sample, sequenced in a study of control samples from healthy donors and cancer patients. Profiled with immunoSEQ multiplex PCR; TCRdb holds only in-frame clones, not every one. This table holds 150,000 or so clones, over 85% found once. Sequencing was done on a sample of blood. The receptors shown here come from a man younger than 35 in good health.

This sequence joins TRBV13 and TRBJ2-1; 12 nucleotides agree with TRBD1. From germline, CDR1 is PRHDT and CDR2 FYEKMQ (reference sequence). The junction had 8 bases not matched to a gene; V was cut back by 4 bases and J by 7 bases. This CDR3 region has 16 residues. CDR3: CASSSRGQGASNEQFF. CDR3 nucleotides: TGTGCCAGCAGCTCCCGGGGACAGGGGGCGTCGAATGAGCAGTTCTTC.

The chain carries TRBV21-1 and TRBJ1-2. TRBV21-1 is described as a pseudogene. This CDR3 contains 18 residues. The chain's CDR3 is CASSMVGTSREWNYGYTF. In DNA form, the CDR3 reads TGTGCCAGCAGCATGGTGGGAACATCGCGTGAGTGGAACTATGGCTACACCTTC.

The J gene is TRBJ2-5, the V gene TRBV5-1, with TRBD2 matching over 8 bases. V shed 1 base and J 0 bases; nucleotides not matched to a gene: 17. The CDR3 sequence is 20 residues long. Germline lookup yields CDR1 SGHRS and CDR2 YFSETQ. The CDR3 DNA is TGCGCCAGCAGCTTGTTAGGGGGAGGGCGGACTAGCCCTAACCAAGAGACCCAGTACTTC. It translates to CASSLLGGGRTSPNQETQYF.

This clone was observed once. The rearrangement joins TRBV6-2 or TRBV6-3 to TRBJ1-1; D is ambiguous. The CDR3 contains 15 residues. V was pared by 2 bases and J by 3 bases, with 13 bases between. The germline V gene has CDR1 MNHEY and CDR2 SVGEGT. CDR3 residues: CASSYQRESDTEAFF. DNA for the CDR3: TGTGCCAGCAGTTACCAACGGGAGTCGGACACTGAAGCTTTCTTT.

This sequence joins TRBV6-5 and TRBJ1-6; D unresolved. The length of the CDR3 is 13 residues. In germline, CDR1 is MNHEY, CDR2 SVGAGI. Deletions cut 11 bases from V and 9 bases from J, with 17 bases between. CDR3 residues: CASCPSWTSPLHF. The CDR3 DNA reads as TGTGCCTCCTGTCCGAGTTGGACTTCACCCCTCCACTTT.

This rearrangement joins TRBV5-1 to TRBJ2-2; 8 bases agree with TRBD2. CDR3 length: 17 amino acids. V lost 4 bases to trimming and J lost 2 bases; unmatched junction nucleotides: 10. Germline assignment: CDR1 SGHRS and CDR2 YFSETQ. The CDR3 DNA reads TGCGCCAGCAGCGCGGGGGCGGGGGGCCTAAACACCGGGGAGCTGTTTTTT. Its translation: CASSAGAGGLNTGELFF.

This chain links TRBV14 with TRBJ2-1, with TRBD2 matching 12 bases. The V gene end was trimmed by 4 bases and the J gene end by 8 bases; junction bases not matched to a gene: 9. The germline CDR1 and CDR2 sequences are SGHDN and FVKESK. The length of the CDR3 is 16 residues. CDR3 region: CASSRGLAGWEDEQFF. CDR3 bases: TGTGCCAGCAGCCGCGGACTAGCGGGATGGGAGGATGAGCAGTTCTTC.

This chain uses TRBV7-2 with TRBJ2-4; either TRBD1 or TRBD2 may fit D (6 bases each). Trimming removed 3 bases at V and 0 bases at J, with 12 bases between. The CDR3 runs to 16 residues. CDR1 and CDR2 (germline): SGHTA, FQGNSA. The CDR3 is CASSFPGAGAKNIQYF. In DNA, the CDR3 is TGTGCCAGCAGCTTCCCGGGGGCCGGAGCCAAAAACATTCAGTACTTC.

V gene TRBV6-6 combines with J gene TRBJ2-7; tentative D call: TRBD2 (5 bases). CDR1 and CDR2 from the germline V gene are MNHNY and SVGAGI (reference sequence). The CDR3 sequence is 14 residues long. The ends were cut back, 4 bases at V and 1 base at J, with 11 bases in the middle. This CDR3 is CASSLSSESYEQYF. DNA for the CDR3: TGTGCCAGCAGTTTGAGTAGCGAGTCCTACGAGCAGTACTTC.

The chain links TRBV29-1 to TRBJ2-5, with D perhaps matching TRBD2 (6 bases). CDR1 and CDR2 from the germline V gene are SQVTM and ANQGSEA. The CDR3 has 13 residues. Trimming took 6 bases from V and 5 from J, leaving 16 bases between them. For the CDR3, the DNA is TGCAGCGTGGCCGCGGGGAACGGTGAGACCCAGTACTTC. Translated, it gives CSVAAGNGETQYF.

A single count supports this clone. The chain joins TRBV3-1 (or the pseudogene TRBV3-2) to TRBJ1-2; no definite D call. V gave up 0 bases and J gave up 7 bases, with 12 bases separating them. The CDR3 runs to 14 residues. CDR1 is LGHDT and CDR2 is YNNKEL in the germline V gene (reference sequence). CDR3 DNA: TGTGCCAGCAGCCAAGATGGCTGGCTTGGTGGCTACACCTTC. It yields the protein CASSQDGWLGGYTF.

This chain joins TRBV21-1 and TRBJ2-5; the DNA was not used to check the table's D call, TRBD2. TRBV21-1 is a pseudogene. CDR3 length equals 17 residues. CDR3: CASSKVSRRGHRETQYF. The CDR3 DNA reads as TGTGCCAGCAGCAAAGTTTCCCGGCGGGGTCATCGAGAGACCCAGTACTTC.

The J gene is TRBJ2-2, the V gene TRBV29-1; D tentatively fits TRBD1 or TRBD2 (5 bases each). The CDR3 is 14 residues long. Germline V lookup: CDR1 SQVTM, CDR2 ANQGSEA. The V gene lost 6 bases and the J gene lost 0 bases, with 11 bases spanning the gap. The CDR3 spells CSVGATANTGELFF. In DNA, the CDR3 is TGCAGCGTCGGGGCTACCGCGAACACCGGGGAGCTGTTTTTT.

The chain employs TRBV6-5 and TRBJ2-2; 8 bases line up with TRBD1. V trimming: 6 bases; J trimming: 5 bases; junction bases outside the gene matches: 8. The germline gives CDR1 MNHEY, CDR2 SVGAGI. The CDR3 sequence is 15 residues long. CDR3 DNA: TGTGCCAGCAGACACTACAGGGGGGAGACCGGGGAGCTGTTTTTT. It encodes CASRHYRGETGELFF.

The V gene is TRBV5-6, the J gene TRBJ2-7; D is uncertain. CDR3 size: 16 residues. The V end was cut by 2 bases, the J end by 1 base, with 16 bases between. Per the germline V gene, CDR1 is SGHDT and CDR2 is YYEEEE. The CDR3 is CASSFYLQFSSYEQYF. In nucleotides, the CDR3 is TGTGCCAGCAGCTTCTATCTCCAATTCTCGTCCTACGAGCAGTACTTC.

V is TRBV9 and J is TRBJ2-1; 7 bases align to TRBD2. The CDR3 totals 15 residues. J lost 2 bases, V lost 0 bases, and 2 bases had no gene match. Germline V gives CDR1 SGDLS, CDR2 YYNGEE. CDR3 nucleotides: TGTGCCAGCAGCGTAGGGGCGGGGGCCTACAATGAGCAGTTCTTC. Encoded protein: CASSVGAGAYNEQFF.

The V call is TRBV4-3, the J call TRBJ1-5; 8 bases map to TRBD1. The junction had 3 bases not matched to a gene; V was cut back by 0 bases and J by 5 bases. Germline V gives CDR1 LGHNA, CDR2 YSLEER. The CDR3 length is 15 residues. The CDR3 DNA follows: TGCGCCAGCAGCCAAGATTCAGGGGGCGATCAGCCCCAGCATTTT. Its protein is CASSQDSGGDQPQHF.

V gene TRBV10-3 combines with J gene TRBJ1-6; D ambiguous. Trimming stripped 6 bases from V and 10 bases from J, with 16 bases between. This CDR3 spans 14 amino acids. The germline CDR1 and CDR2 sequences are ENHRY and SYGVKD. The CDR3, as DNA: TGTGCCATCAGGGCGGGGATGACGACCTCACCCCTCCACTTT. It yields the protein CAIRAGMTTSPLHF.

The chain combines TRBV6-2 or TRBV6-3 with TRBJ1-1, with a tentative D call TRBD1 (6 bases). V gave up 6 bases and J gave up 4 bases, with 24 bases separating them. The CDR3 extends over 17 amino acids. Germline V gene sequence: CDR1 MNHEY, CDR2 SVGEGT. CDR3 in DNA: TGTGCCAGCAGCACGAACCCCGGACAGCACTTGCCCACTGAAGCTTTCTTT. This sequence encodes CASSTNPGQHLPTEAFF.

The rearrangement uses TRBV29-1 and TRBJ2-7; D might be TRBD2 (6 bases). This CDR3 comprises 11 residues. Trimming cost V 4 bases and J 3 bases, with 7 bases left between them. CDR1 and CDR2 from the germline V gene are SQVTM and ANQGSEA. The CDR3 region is CSVGGDYEQYF. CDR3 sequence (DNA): TGCAGCGTTGGGGGGGACTACGAGCAGTACTTC.

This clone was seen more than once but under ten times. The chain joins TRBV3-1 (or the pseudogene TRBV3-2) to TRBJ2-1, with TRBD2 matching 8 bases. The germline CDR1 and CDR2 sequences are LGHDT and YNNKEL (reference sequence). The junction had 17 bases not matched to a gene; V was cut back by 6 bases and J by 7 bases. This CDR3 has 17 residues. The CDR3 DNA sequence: TGTGCCAGCAGTTCAACAAGCCTAGCGGGCCGTCGGAATGAGCAGTTCTTC. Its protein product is CASSSTSLAGRRNEQFF.

The DNA of the CDR3 is TGTGCCTGGAGTGTACGGAGTTTGGAGACCCAGTACTTC. As protein: CAWSVRSLETQYF. The chain employs TRBV30 and TRBJ2-5; D uncertain. CDR1 is GTSNPN and CDR2 is SVGIG in the germline V gene (reference sequence). This CDR3 comprises 13 residues. V was cut by 0 bases and J by 5 bases, with 10 bases left in between.

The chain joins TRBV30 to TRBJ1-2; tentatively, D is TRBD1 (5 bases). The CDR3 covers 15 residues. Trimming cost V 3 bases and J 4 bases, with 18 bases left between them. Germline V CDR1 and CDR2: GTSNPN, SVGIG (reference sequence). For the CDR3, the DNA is TGTGCCTGGAGAAGGAATCGGCAGGGCATCTATGGCTACACCTTC. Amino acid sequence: CAWRRNRQGIYGYTF.

CDR3 bases: TGTGCCAGCAGCTTAGGCCTGGGGAGCTCTGGAAACACCATATATTTT. Amino acid sequence: CASSLGLGSSGNTIYF. This sequence joins TRBV13 and TRBJ1-3; no definite D call. The CDR3 has 16 residues. Germline V gene lookup returns CDR1 PRHDT and CDR2 FYEKMQ (reference sequence). V was pared by 0 bases and J by 0 bases, with 9 bases between.

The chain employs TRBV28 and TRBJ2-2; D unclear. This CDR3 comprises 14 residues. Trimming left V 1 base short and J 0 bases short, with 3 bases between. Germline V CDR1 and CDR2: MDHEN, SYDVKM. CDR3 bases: TGTGCCAGCAGTTTATACACGAACACCGGGGAGCTGTTTTTT. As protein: CASSLYTNTGELFF.

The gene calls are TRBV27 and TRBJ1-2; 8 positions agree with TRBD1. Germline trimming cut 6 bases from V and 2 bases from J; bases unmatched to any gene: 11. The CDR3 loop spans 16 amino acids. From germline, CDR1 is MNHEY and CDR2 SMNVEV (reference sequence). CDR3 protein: CASSFFRDRLNYGYTF. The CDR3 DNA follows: TGTGCCAGCAGCTTCTTCCGGGACAGGTTAAACTATGGCTACACCTTC.

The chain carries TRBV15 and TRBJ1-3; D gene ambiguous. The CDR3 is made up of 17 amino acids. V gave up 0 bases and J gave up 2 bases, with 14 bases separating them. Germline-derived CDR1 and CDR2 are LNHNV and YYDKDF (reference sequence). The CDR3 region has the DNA TGTGCCACCAGCAGAGATTACGACCCTAGGGCTGGAAACACCATATATTTT. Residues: CATSRDYDPRAGNTIYF.

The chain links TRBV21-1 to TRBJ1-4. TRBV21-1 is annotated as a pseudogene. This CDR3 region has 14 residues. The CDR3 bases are TGTGCCACCTTCCCGGGGAGGGTTAGGGAAAAACTGTTTTTT. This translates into CATFPGRVREKLFF.